The entry that follows covers one T cell receptor beta chain sequence. Its antigen is unknown. The data were taken from a study of cytomegalovirus exposure and HLA in healthy donors. Findings and limits, study-wide: Productive rates of about 87% or about 30% were seen for most TCR beta V segments in an earlier analysis. Based on reports, TCR beta sequences accurately predicted HLA-A and HLA-B alleles for most subjects.

The PCR was carried out with 60 Vbeta primers and 13 Jbeta primers. Sequenced by immunoSEQ multiplex PCR; TCRdb stores in-frame clones only, minus some. This sample carries 99,000 or so clones, 78% of them seen once, and the ten largest clones take 1.3%. Trimming removed 4 bases at V and 3 bases at J, with 7 bases between. CDR1 SGDLS and CDR2 YYNGEE come from the germline V gene. The CDR3 has 12 amino acids. The clonotype originates from a young man in good health and CMV-seronegative. The chain uses TRBV9 and TRBJ2-5, with a possible D match to TRBD1 (6 bases). Sequencing input: PBMCs. For the CDR3, the DNA is TGTGCCAGCAGCTACAGGGAAGAGACCCAGTACTTC. It yields the protein CASSYREETQYF.